This entry concerns a single TCR beta chain. What this receptor recognizes is not known. No much larger clone exists at a distance of one base, and base qualities are not known. To prepare the library, the immunoSEQ multiplex PCR assay was applied. For the multiplex PCR, a mixture combining 60 forward primers for TCR Vbeta segments and 13 reverse primers for TCR Jbeta segments was used. Amplification of the CDR3 region of rearranged TCR beta genes was performed with a multiplex PCR assay on genomic DNA. On the Illumina HiSeq System, the amplified TCR beta libraries were sequenced as 87-base-pair reads. In the source study's methods: Across the 500 to 700 repertoires, a later analysis counted some 81 million unique TCR beta chains, roughly 11 million of which were shared by at least two donors. A nearest-neighbor algorithm error-corrected the raw reads and collapsed the reads into unique sequences, merging closely related sequences to remove PCR and sequencing errors. Alignment of CDR3 sequences to IMGT reference sequences was used to assign V, D and J gene segments. For a sequence to be retained, at least a six-nucleotide match to both a V gene segment and a J gene segment was required. Rearrangements were called productive when the CDR3 lacked stop codons and stayed in frame with V and J; all others were non-productive. CDR3 was defined by IMGT convention, running from the second conserved V-encoded cysteine to the conserved J-encoded phenylalanine. In an earlier analysis of around 540 of the donors, sequences lacking an unambiguous match to a single V gene segment were excluded. An earlier analysis of some 610 of the donors called V segments functional above 56.7% productive rearrangements and segregating when the between-donor standard deviation exceeded 5%. A statistical classification framework was built for diagnosing cytomegalovirus status from the catalog of TCR beta chain sequences. In a later analysis, V and J genes were assigned by comparing TCR nucleotide sequences against IMGT/GENE-DB human TR gene sequences. In a later analysis, CDR3 sequences and most-parsimonious VDJ recombination scenarios were assigned using the TCRdist pipeline. A later analysis defined each TCR beta chain by its CDR3 amino acid sequence plus V-gene family, and excluded reads lacking a unique V-gene family. As a way to deal with suspected cross-contamination and a sequencing artifact, a later analysis dropped roughly 600 nucleotide sequences that were highly shared and had low generation probability. For each public chain, a later analysis derived a clonal expansion index from normalized ranks of inferred template counts within each repertoire. In a later analysis, generation probabilities were computed using a VDJ recombination model fitted to out-of-frame rearrangements, and the results were checked against IGoR. In a later analysis, hypergeometric tests were used to score TCR-TCR, TCR-HLA and TCR-CMV co-occurrence, with a repertoire-size bias correction applied to TCR pairs. To estimate false discovery rates, a later analysis permuted the HLA or CMV assignments 20 times. In a later analysis, co-occurring TCRs were grouped using DBSCAN, and TCRdist sequence similarity was added for clustering within HLA-allele-positive subsets. Repertoires with fewer than 30,000 or more than 120,000 public chains, plus five repertoires with anomalous nucleotide sharing, were excluded from co-occurrence clustering. TCRdb mirrors the immuneACCESS table, restricted to in-frame sequences. Some clones are absent from its copies; in checked studies, under half trace to an unresolved V gene, and the reason for the others is unknown. D and trimming come from the DNA, and the V and J calls and clone size come from that table. A total of almost 200,000 clones appear in this sample, roughly three quarters of them only once. The biggest ten clones account for around 0.4% of the sample.

The sample originates from a study of cytomegalovirus exposure and HLA in healthy donors (dated by TCRdb to the late 2010s). About the full investigation: According to an earlier analysis of 587 of the donors, 150 million to 200 million T cells yielded over 100 million unique TCR beta sequences and 276 Gb of sequence data. Approximately 310 gigabases of sequencing data and around 87 million unique TCR sequences were included in an early release covering roughly 600 HLA-typed donors. To predict cytomegalovirus infection status, the study brought together high-throughput TCR immunosequencing, statistical association of individual TCRs with disease status, and machine learning. A later analysis re-examined previously published TCR beta repertoires from more than 550 donors and added high-resolution HLA genotyping to investigate patterns of TCR occurrence. On average, around 240,000 unique TCR beta nucleotide sequences were sequenced per donor among more than 350 genotyped donors of the cohort, with 15% to 20% of those sequences being non-productive. Donor age, sex, ethnicity and CMV serostatus were compiled alongside the repertoire data. Roughly five DR-DQ haplotypes were handled as single units for association and clustering because linkage in the cohort was strong. Typing coverage varied by locus: roughly 620-630 donors for A, B, C, DRB1 and DQB1; some 520 for DQA1; about 590 for DPA1; around 450 for DPB1. In the later analysis, no new phenotypic data were used to find candidate immune exposures; instead, reliance was placed on TCR beta sequences and their occurrence across donors. An earlier analysis of 450 to 750 of the donors used high-throughput TCR beta sequencing to judge whether each TCR beta V gene segment behaved as functional or pseudogenic. The genetic ancestry cluster associated with self-reported Caucasian donors included 70% to 85% of the 398 genotyped donors. In addition to the first cohort of 650 to 800 subjects, a separate validation cohort of approximately 130 different subjects was used. In a later genetic analysis, genome-wide SNP genotypes for 398 of the 666 donors were used, and that subset was treated as a discovery cohort. The study was designed to test whether signatures of past pathogen exposure could be identified by cataloging public T cell receptors. The study profiled the T cell repertoires of under 850 subjects by immunosequencing and related them to cytomegalovirus serostatus. All discovery cohort repertoires had been generated using a single sequencing platform. Class I and class II HLA loci were covered by the typing at four-digit resolution.

What the study reported, not specific to this receptor: Linkage disequilibrium might explain the correlated functional status among segregating V segments, but an unknown experimental factor could not be excluded. Sequencing depth was assumed to be roughly uniform across donors in the presence/absence analyses, though that assumption may not hold. CMV serostatus was the only immune exposure information available for the cohort. A cluster of highly shared sequence variants was judged likely to represent a technical artifact of the sequencing pipeline. A further reported finding was that TCR beta sequences accurately predicted the HLA-A and HLA-B alleles for most subjects in the first cohort. A later analysis found that TCR association rates varied across HLA loci, with DRB1 alleles showing the most associated TCRs and HLA-C alleles the fewest. In a later analysis, HLA-associated TCR beta chains showed more clonal expansion and lower generation probabilities than non-associated chains that were equally common. In a later analysis, most CMV-associated TCR beta chains were found to appear HLA-restricted, with HLA associations seemingly driven largely by CMV exposure. An association between a missense DCLRE1C variant and V-gene and J-gene trimming of TCR beta chains was found in a later genetic analysis and replicated in an independent cohort. The authors suggested that the approach could potentially be generalized to other disease states and immunological phenotypes. The study listed 150 to 200 TCR beta chains as associated with cytomegalovirus. When HLA alleles, especially DR and DQ, strongly co-occurred, TCR associations were difficult to assign to individual alleles. A later genetic analysis reported fewer N-insertions in productive TCRs among donors in an Asian-associated ancestry cluster than the approximately 700-donor mean. Over 15 rarely observed V segments, including chromosome 9 orphons, were excluded from the earlier analysis of just under 600 of the donors because counts were too low. A later analysis reported that several top co-occurrence clusters appeared linked to parvovirus B19, influenza, CMV and Epstein-Barr virus. A later analysis associated around 16,000 TCR beta sequences with specific HLA alleles at a false discovery rate of 0.05. Because HLA typing was missing for some donors at each locus, association tests included only the typed subset. The classifier was reported to diagnose cytomegalovirus status with high specificity and sensitivity in both the original and validation cohorts. Three of the identified cytomegalovirus-associated TCR beta chains were confirmed in vitro to be specific for cytomegalovirus antigens. In this cohort, only TCR beta chains were sequenced, and detectable features were limited by the absence of alpha or paired-chain data. Most TCR sequences were seen in very few donors, while some public TCRs were found in many individuals. In an earlier analysis of 587 of the donors, most TCR beta V segments appeared in productive rearrangements about 87% or about 30% of the time, broadly matching IMGT annotations. Some IMGT-functional V segments, including TRBV6-2 and TRBV6-3, could not be told apart with the 87-base-pair reads, so those segments were excluded.

The cohort comprised under 700 healthy bone marrow donors. At the time of sampling, every cohort member was nominally healthy, though immune exposures that went unrecorded were likely present. The donor was CMV seropositive and belonged to the group of 250 to 350 seropositive cohort members. A peripheral blood sample was provided by each donor, and peripheral blood mononuclear cells were used for TCR beta sequencing. Genomic DNA extraction from the blood cell samples was performed with the Qiagen DNeasy Blood Extraction Kit. CDR1 and CDR2, looked up from the germline V gene, are MNHNS and SASEGT. The junction shows trimming of 3 bases on V and 7 bases on J, plus 16 bases between the germline ends. The CDR3 runs 14 amino acids, cysteine and phenylalanine included. Only CDR3 DNA remains: 42 bases, in frame from the first base.

Sample: PBMCs. The TCR sequence derives from a male donor in good health and CMV-seropositive. The chain couples TRBV6-1 to TRBJ2-7; TRBD1 could be the D gene, as 7 bases match. The nucleotides read TGTGCCAGCAGTGACTGGACAGGTGGGGGGGAGCAGTACTTC. Its product reads: CASSDWTGGGEQYF.